This passage covers 9 T cell receptor beta chains from one sample sequenced in a study of CD8 T cells in Susac syndrome. Reverse transcription of roughly 0.45 to 1 ug RNA used random hexamers. Via MiXCR, TCRdb re-called the immunoSEQ multiplex PCR reads, giving one row per CDR3 protein. The table lists some 110,000 distinct CDR3 sequences, 85% to 95% of them singletons. The sequenced sample consisted of CD4+ T cells from PBMCs. All receptors come from a human donor with multiple sclerosis.

In nucleotides, the CDR3 is TGTGCCAGCTCACCGGCAGGGCAACATTACTCTGGGGCCAACGTCCTGACTTTC. This translates into CASSPAGQHYSGANVLTF. The chain couples TRBV18 to TRBJ2-6; TRBD1 might be the D (5 bases). This CDR3 spans 18 amino acids. The germline V gene has CDR1 KGHSH and CDR2 LQKENI. With 3 bases removed from V and 0 bases from J, the gap between germline ends came to 15 bases.

V gene TRBV20-1 combines with J gene TRBJ2-3, with D perhaps given as TRBD1 or TRBD2 (5 bases each). Trimming pared 6 bases from V and 6 bases from J, leaving 10 bases between. The CDR3 extends over 11 amino acids. Germline CDR1 and CDR2: DFQATT and SNEGSKA (reference sequence). The CDR3 DNA reads as TGCAGTGCCGGGGACGGGGATACGCAGTATTTT. It translates to CSAGDGDTQYF.

In nucleotides, the CDR3 is TGTGCCAGCAGCCAAGGGGTTTGGCTGCCTAACTATGGCTACACCTTC. Translating it yields CASSQGVWLPNYGYTF. The V call is TRBV3-1, the J call TRBJ1-2; no firm D call. Trimming left V 1 base short and J 0 bases short, with 12 bases between. Germline V CDR1 and CDR2: LGHDT, YNNKEL (reference sequence). The CDR3 runs to 16 residues.

This clonotype was recorded only once. This rearrangement joins TRBV15 to TRBJ1-1, with no clear D. Deletions cut 0 bases from V and 3 bases from J, with 11 bases between. Germline CDR1 LNHNV, CDR2 YYDKDF (reference sequence). This CDR3 is 15 amino acids long. This CDR3 reads CATSRDNFRDTEAFF. CDR3 DNA: TGTGCCACCAGCAGAGATAACTTTAGGGACACTGAAGCTTTCTTT.

The chain uses TRBV4-2 and TRBJ1-2, with D uncertain. V lost 0 bases and J lost 2, with 10 bases in between. The CDR3 is made up of 15 amino acids. Germline assignment: CDR1 LGHNA and CDR2 YNFKEQ. CDR3 residues: CASSQDRSINYGYTF. CDR3 DNA sequence: TGTGCCAGCAGCCAAGATCGGTCCATCAACTATGGCTACACCTTC.

This clonotype was recorded only once. CDR3 in amino acids: CASSLEVGGTSNQPQHF. The CDR3, as DNA: TGTGCCAGCAGTCTAGAGGTGGGGGGTACGAGCAATCAGCCCCAGCATTTT. The gene calls are TRBV12-3 or TRBV12-4 and TRBJ1-5, with TRBD1 as a possible D gene (5 bases). Trimming removed 5 bases at V and 1 base at J, with 18 bases between. The CDR3 runs 17 residues.

The rearrangement links TRBV5-4 to TRBJ2-3, with a tentative D call TRBD1 (5 bases). The CDR3 extends over 14 amino acids. In germline, CDR1 is SGHNT, CDR2 YYREEE (reference sequence). V was pared by 4 bases and J by 2 bases, with 11 bases between. CDR3 sequence (DNA): TGTGCCAGCAGCGCTAGACAGATCACAGATACGCAGTATTTT. Residues: CASSARQITDTQYF.

V and J are TRBV5-4 and TRBJ1-3; D gene unclear. The ends were cut back, 0 bases at V and 2 bases at J, with 6 bases in the middle. The CDR3 loop spans 14 amino acids. Germline V gives CDR1 SGHNT, CDR2 YYREEE (reference sequence). As DNA, the CDR3 is TGTGCCAGCAGCTTGGCGAGGACTGGAAACACCATATATTTT. Its translation: CASSLARTGNTIYF. The full variable domain, its missing parts supplied by reference TRBV5-4 and TRBJ1-3, is ETGVTQSPTHLIKTRGQQVTLRCSSQSGHNTVSWYQQALGQGPQFIFQYYREEENGRGNFPPRFSGLQFPNYSSELNVNALELDDSALYLCASSLARTGNTIYFGEGSWLTVV.

The chain is built from TRBV7-9 and TRBJ1-2; 9 bases fit TRBD1. CDR3 length equals 15 residues. After removal of 5 bases from V and 2 bases from J, the junction contained 6 bases not matched to a gene. The germline V gene encodes CDR1 SEHNR and CDR2 FQNEAQ (reference sequence). CDR3: CASSVGTGKNYGYTF. In nucleotides, the CDR3 is TGTGCCAGCAGCGTCGGGACAGGGAAAAACTATGGCTACACCTTC.